This T cell receptor beta chain was sequenced in a study of somatic mutations in cytotoxic T cells in rheumatoid arthritis. Positive selection with magnetic beads achieved the isolation of CD4+ and CD8+ cells, followed by a flow cytometry check of purity. This CDR3 has 14 residues. The data were produced by immunoSEQ multiplex PCR, yet TCRdb's version contains in-frame clones alone and is incomplete. Among about 18,000 clones listed, approximately 84% were seen once. The sequence derives from an adult with rheumatoid arthritis. The chain uses TRBV21-1 and TRBJ1-1; the table's D call, TRBD1, has no DNA check behind it. TRBV21-1 is tagged as a pseudogene. The source material was CD8+ T cells sorted from blood. The CDR3 region has the DNA TGTGCCAGCAGCAGGGACAGTCTGAACACTGAAGCTTTCTTT. The encoded protein is CASSRDSLNTEAFF.